The TCR beta chain described here comes from a study of shared clonotypes between healthy human individuals. Study in general: Donor ages ranged 18 to 49 years: two women, a few men.

The table came from immunoSEQ multiplex PCR; TCRdb's copy has only in-frame clones and leaves some out. This table has 750,000 to 1,000,000 clones, 80% to 95% appearing once. Germline CDR1 reads SGHAT; CDR2 reads FQNNGV. Trimming cost V 1 base and J 3 bases, with 10 bases left between them. This CDR3 has 14 amino acids. Naive CD8 cells were CD45RO-negative, positively selected for CCR7, excluding terminally differentiated effector memory CD45RA+ cells. The chain uses TRBV11-2 and TRBJ2-7, with D perhaps matching TRBD2 (6 bases). The clonotype was recovered from a man younger than 40 in good health. The sample taken for sequencing was naive CD8+ T cells sorted from blood. The CDR3: CASSLVADDYEQYF. The CDR3 DNA reads TGTGCCAGCAGCTTAGTAGCGGACGACTACGAGCAGTACTTC.